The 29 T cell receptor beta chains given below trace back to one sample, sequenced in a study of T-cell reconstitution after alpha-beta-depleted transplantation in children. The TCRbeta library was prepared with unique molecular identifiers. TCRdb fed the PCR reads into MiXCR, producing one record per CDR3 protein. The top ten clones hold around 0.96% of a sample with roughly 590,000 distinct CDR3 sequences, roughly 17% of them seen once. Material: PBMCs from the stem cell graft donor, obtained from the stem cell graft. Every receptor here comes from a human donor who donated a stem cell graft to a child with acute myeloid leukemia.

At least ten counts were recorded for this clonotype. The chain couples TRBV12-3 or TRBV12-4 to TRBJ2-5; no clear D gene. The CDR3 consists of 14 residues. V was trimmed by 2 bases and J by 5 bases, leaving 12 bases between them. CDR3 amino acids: CASSLPGRSETQYF. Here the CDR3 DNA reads TGTGCCAGCAGTTTACCCGGGCGGAGTGAGACCCAGTACTTC.

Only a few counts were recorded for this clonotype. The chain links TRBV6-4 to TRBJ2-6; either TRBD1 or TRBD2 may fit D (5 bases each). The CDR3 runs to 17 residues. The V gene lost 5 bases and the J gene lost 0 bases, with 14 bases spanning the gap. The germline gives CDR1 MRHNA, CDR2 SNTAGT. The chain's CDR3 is CASSRGFTASGANVLTF. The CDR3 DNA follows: TGTGCCAGCAGTCGGGGCTTTACGGCCTCTGGGGCCAACGTCCTGACTTTC.

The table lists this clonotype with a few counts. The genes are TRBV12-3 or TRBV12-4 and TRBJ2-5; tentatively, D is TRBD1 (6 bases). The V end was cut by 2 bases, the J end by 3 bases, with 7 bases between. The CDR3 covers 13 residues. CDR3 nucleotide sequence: TGTGCCAGCAGTTTAAGACAGGAAGAGACCCAGTACTTC. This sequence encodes CASSLRQEETQYF.

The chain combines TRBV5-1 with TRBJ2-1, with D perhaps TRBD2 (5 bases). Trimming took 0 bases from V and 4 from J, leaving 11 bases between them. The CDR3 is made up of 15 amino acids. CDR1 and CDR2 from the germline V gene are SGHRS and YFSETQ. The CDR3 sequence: CASSLAFGDYNEQFF. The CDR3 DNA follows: TGCGCCAGCAGCTTGGCATTCGGGGATTACAATGAGCAGTTCTTC.

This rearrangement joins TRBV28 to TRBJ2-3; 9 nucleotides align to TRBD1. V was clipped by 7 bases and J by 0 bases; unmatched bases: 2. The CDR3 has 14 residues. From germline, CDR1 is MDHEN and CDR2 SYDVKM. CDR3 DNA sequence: TGTGCCAGCAAACAGGGGGCAAGCACAGATACGCAGTATTTT. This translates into CASKQGASTDTQYF.

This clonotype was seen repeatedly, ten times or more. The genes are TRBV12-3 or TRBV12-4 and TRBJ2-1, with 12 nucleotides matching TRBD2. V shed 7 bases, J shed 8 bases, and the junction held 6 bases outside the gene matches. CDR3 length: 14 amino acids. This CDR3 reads CASTLTSGGYEQFF. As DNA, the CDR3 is TGTGCCAGCACCCTGACTAGCGGGGGTTATGAGCAGTTCTTC.

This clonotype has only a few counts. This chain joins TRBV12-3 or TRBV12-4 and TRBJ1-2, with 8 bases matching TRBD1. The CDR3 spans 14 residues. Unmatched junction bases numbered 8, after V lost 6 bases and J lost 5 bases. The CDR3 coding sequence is TGTGCCAGCAGCCGGGACAGGACGGCTTATGGCTACACCTTC. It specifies CASSRDRTAYGYTF.

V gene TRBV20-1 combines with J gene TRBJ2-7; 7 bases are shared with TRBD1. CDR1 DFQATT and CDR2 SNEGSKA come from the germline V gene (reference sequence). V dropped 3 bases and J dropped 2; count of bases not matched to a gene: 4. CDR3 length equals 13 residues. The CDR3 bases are TGCAGTGCTAGGGGGGACAGTCCCTACGAGCAGTACGTC. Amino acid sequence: CSARGDSPYEQYV.

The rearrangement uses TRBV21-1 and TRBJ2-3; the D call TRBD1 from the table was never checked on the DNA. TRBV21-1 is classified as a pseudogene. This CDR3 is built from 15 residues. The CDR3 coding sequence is TGTGCCAGCAGCAAAGGCAGGGGTGGCACAGATACGCAGTATTTT. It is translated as CASSKGRGGTDTQYF.

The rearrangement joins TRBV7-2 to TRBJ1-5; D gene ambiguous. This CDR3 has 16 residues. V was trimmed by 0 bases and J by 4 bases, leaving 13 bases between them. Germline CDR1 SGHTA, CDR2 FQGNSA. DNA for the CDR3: TGTGCCAGCAGCTTAGCGGTACCAGTCTTAAATCAGCCCCAGCATTTT. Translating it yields CASSLAVPVLNQPQHF.

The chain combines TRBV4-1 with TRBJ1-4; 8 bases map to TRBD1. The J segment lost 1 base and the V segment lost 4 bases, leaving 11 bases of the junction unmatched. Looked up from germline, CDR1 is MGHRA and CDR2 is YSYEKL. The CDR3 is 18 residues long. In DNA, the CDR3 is TGCGCCAGCAGCCCAGAAGAGGGACAGGTTGGAACTAATGAAAAACTGTTTTTT. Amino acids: CASSPEEGQVGTNEKLFF.

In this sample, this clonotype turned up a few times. The CDR3 sequence is CASSLTSRADSGNTIYF. DNA of the CDR3: TGTGCCAGCAGCTTAACTTCCCGGGCAGACTCTGGAAACACCATATATTTT. The chain recombines TRBV7-3 with TRBJ1-3; no firm D call. Germline assignment: CDR1 SGHTA and CDR2 FQGTGA. Trimming removed 0 bases from V and 0 bases from J, with 12 bases in between. The CDR3 has 17 residues.

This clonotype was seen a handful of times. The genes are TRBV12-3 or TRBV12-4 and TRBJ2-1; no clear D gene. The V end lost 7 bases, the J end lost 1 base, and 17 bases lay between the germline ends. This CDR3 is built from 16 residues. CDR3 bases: TGTGCCAGCACTACTTCCCAGGACCTTTCCTACAATGAGCAGTTCTTC. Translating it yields CASTTSQDLSYNEQFF.

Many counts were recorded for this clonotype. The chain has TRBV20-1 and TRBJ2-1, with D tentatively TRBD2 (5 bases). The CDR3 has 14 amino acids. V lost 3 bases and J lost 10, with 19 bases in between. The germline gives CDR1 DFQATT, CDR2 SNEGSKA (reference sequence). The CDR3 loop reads CSARGRRGSTEQFF. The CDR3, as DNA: TGCAGTGCTAGGGGGAGACGAGGTAGTACAGAGCAGTTCTTC.

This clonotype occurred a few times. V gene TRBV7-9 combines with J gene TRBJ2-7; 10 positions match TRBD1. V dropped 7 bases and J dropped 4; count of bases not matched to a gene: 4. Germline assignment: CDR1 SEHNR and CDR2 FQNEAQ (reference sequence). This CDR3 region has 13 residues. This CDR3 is CASTADRGYEQYF. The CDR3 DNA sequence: TGTGCCAGCACCGCGGACAGGGGGTACGAGCAGTACTTC.

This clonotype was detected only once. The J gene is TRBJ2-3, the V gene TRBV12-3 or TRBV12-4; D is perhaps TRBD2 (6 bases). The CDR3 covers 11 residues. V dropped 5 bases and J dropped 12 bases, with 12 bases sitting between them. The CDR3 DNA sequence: TGTGCCAGCAGTACCGGGAGTAGCCAGTATTTT. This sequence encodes CASSTGSSQYF.

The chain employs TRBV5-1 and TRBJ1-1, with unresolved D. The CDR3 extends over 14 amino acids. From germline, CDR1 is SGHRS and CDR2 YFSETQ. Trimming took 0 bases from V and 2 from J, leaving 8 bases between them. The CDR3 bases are TGCGCCAGCAGCTTGGCTGGGCACAACACTGAAGCTTTCTTT. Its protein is CASSLAGHNTEAFF. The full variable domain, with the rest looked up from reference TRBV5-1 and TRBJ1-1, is KAGVTQTPRYLIKTRGQQVTLSCSPISGHRSVSWYQQTPGQGLQFLFEYFSETQRNKGNFPGRFSGRQFSNSRSEMNVSTLELGDSALYLCASSLAGHNTEAFFGQGTRLTVV.

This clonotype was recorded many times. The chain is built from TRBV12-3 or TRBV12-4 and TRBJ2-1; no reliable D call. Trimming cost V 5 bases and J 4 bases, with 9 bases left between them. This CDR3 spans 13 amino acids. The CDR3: CASSRVAYNEQFF. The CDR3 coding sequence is TGTGCCAGCAGTCGGGTCGCGTACAATGAGCAGTTCTTC.

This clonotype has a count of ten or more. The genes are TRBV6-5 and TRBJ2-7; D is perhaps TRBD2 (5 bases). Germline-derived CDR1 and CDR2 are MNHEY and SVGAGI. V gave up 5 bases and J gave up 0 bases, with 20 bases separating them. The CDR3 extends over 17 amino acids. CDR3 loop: CASSIIPMDSRSYEQYF. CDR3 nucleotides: TGTGCCAGCAGTATCATACCCATGGACTCTCGCTCCTACGAGCAGTACTTC.

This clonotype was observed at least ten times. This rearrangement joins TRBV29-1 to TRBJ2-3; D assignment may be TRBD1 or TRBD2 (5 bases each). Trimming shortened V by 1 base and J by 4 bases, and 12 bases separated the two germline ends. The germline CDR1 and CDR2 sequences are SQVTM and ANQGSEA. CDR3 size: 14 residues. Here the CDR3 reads CSVEGGIGADTQYF. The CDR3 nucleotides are TGCAGCGTTGAAGGGGGGATTGGAGCAGATACGCAGTATTTT.

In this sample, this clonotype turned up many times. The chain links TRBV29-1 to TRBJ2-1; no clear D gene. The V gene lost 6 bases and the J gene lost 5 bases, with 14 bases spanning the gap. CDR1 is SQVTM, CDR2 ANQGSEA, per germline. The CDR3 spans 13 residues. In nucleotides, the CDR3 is TGCAGCGTAATGGGGAAACCTAACAATGAGCAGTTCTTC. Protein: CSVMGKPNNEQFF.

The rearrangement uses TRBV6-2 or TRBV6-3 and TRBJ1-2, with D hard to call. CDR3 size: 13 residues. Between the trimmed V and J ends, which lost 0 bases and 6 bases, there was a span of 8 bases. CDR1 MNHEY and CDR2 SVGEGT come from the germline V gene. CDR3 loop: CASSYSEAHGYTF. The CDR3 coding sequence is TGTGCCAGCAGTTACTCTGAGGCGCATGGCTACACCTTC.

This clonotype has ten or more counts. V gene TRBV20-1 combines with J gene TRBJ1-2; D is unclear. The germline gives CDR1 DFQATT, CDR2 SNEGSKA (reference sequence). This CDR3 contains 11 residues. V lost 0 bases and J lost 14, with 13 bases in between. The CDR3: CSARDVEGATF. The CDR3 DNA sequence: TGCAGTGCTAGAGATGTGGAGGGAGCGACCTTC.

For the CDR3, the DNA is TGTGCCAGCAGCCCTAGGCCAGGGGTGACCTACGAGCAGTACTTC. This codes for CASSPRPGVTYEQYF. V is TRBV12-3 or TRBV12-4 and J is TRBJ2-7, with D possibly TRBD1 on 6 matching bases. Trimming pared 6 bases from V and 2 bases from J, leaving 17 bases between. The CDR3 covers 15 residues.

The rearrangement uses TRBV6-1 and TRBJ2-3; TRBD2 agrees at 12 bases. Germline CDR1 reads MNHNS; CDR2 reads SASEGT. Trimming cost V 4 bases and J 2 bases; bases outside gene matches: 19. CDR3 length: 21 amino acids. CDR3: CASSAPPGLAGYYGFTDTQYF. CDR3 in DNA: TGTGCCAGCAGTGCCCCTCCTGGACTAGCGGGGTATTATGGGTTCACAGATACGCAGTATTTT.

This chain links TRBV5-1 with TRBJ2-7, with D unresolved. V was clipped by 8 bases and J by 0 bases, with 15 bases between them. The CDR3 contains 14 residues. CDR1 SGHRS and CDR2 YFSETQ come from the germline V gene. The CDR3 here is CARSHNPSSYEQYV. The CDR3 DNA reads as TGCGCCAGGAGCCACAACCCAAGCTCCTACGAGCAGTACGTC.

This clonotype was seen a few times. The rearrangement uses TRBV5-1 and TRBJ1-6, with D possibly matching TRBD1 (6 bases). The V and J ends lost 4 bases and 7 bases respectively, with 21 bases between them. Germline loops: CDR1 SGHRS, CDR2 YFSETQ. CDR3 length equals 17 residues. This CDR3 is CASSESNPGHPNSPLHF. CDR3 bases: TGCGCCAGCAGCGAGAGTAACCCGGGACACCCAAATTCACCCCTCCACTTT.

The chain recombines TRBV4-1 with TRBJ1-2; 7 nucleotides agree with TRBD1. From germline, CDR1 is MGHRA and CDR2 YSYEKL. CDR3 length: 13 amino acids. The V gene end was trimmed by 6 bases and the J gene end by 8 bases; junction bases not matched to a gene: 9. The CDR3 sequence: CASSQGVVEGYTF. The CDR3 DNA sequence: TGCGCCAGCAGTCAGGGGGTGGTTGAGGGCTACACCTTC.

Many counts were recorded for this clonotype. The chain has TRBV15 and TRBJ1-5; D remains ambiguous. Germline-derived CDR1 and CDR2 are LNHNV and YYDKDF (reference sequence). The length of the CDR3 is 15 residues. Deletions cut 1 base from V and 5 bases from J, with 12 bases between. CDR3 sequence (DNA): TGTGCCACCAGCAGAGCTGGAGTTTGGGATCAGCCCCAGCATTTT. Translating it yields CATSRAGVWDQPQHF.